This is a list of T cell receptor beta chains from one sample in a study of T cells in Graves' hyperthyroidism and ophthalmopathy. TCRdb itself ran the multiplex PCR reads through MiXCR, one entry per CDR3 protein. The sample contains some 250,000 distinct CDR3 sequences, roughly 14% of which appear only once. Sequenced: blood. These receptors originate from a woman aged 40 to 55 with Graves' hyperthyroidism that later progressed to Graves' ophthalmopathy. CDR3s include the opening cysteine and the closing phenylalanine or tryptophan. Fields, in order: J gene, clone size, D gene, V gene, CDR3 DNA, CDR3 protein. D genes are given only for firm matches. Only part of the rows carry a size: once, few, many, or a class if the clone is expanded.

J: TRBJ2-3; size: many; D: TRBD2; V: TRBV20-1; DNA: TGCAGTGCTGGTATAGCGGGAGCTAGCACAGATACGCAGTATTTT; CDR3: CSAGIAGASTDTQYF
J: TRBJ2-7; size: -; D: -; V: TRBV14; DNA: TGTGCCAGCAGCCCCAGAGGAGGGTTCGAGCAGTACTTC; CDR3: CASSPRGGFEQYF
J: TRBJ1-6; size: many; D: -; V: TRBV15; DNA: TGTGCCACCAGCGTTCGGGCCTCCTATAATTCACCCCTCCACTTT; CDR3: CATSVRASYNSPLHF
J: TRBJ2-7; size: few; D: TRBD2; V: TRBV29-1; DNA: TGCAGCGTTGAAATCGGGGGGGGGGGGTACGAGCAGTACTTC; CDR3: CSVEIGGGGYEQYF
J: TRBJ2-1; size: many; D: -; V: TRBV3-1; DNA: TGTGCCAGCAGCCAAATAGACTATGAGCAGTTCTTC; CDR3: CASSQIDYEQFF
J: TRBJ2-1; size: few; D: -; V: TRBV6-1; DNA: TGTGCCAGCACGATCAGGACTTTGACTGAGCAGTTCTTC; CDR3: CASTIRTLTEQFF
J: TRBJ2-1; size: many; D: TRBD2; V: TRBV20-1; DNA: TGCAGTGCTAGAGAAGTGAGACTAGCGGGGTACAATGAGCAGTTCTTC; CDR3: CSAREVRLAGYNEQFF
J: TRBJ1-5; size: many; D: TRBD1; V: TRBV30; DNA: TGTGCCTGGAGCGGGGGACAGGGTTTTAATCAGCCCCAGCATTTT; CDR3: CAWSGGQGFNQPQHF
J: TRBJ1-1; size: many; D: -; V: TRBV2; DNA: TGTGCCAGCAGTGAAAGGGCCTCCAACGAAGCTTTCTTT; CDR3: CASSERASNEAFF
J: TRBJ2-3; size: few; D: -; V: TRBV9; DNA: TGTGCCAGCAGCGTTTGGGGACTTTTCACAGATACGCAGTATTTT; CDR3: CASSVWGLFTDTQYF
J: TRBJ1-2; size: many; D: -; V: TRBV6-1; DNA: TGTGCCAGCAGTGCAAAGGGGGGTAACTATGGCTACACCTTC; CDR3: CASSAKGGNYGYTF
J: TRBJ2-2; size: few; D: -; V: TRBV11-3; DNA: TGTGCCAGCAGCTTAGATGGAAATGAGGGGGAGCTGTTTTTT; CDR3: CASSLDGNEGELFF
J: TRBJ2-5; size: many; D: -; V: TRBV9; DNA: TGTGCCAGCAGTGCCGGAGGGCCGCTGAATTTGGAGACCCAGTACTTC; CDR3: CASSAGGPLNLETQYF
J: TRBJ2-5; size: many; D: TRBD2; V: TRBV11-2; DNA: TGTGCCAGCAGCTTAATAGCGGGTAAAGAGACCCAGTACTTC; CDR3: CASSLIAGKETQYF
J: TRBJ1-1; size: many; D: -; V: TRBV12-3/TRBV12-4; DNA: TGTGCCAGCAGCAGACCTATCGATGGGGGCACTGAAGCTTTCTTT; CDR3: CASSRPIDGGTEAFF
J: TRBJ1-6; size: many; D: TRBD1; V: TRBV2; DNA: TGTGCCAGCAGTCGACAGGGGGACTATAATTCACCCCTCCACTTT; CDR3: CASSRQGDYNSPLHF
J: TRBJ2-3; size: many; D: -; V: TRBV6-5; DNA: TGTGCCAGCAGTTACAGGGCGAGCACAGATACGCAGTATTTT; CDR3: CASSYRASTDTQYF
J: TRBJ2-3; size: many; D: TRBD2; V: TRBV7-3; DNA: TGTGCCAGCAGCTTAAATGGACTAGCGGGAGGGTCAGATACGCAGTATTTT; CDR3: CASSLNGLAGGSDTQYF
J: TRBJ2-5; size: many; D: TRBD2; V: TRBV20-1; DNA: TGCAGTGCTAGGATCCTAGCGGCTCAAGAGACCCAGTACTTC; CDR3: CSARILAAQETQYF
J: TRBJ2-7; size: many; D: -; V: TRBV6-2/TRBV6-3; DNA: TGTGCCAGCAGTCCTTGGAGTTTCCAAGAGCAGTACTTC; CDR3: CASSPWSFQEQYF
J: TRBJ2-1; size: many; D: TRBD2; V: TRBV19; DNA: TGTGCCAGTAGTATCCGGCTGGGGGGACTAGCGGGAGATTATTACAATGAGCAGTTCTTC; CDR3: CASSIRLGGLAGDYYNEQFF
J: TRBJ2-7; size: many; D: TRBD2; V: TRBV7-8; DNA: TGTGCCAGCAGCGCCTTAATGCGGGAGTTCTCCTACGAGCAGTACTTC; CDR3: CASSALMREFSYEQYF
J: TRBJ2-7; size: few; D: -; V: TRBV11-2; DNA: TGTGCCAGCAGCTTTTCTACGGTAGCCTACGAGCAGTACTTC; CDR3: CASSFSTVAYEQYF
J: TRBJ2-7; size: many; D: TRBD2; V: TRBV20-1; DNA: TGCAGTGCTAGTGCACTAGCGGGACCCAGCCACGAGCAGTACTTC; CDR3: CSASALAGPSHEQYF
J: TRBJ2-5; size: many; D: -; V: TRBV3-1; DNA: TGTGCCAGCAGCCAAGGCGATGGGGTCCCACAAGAGACCCAGTACTTC; CDR3: CASSQGDGVPQETQYF
J: TRBJ1-2; size: many; D: -; V: TRBV20-1; DNA: TGCAGTGCTAGACAGGGATTTTTAGGCTATGGCTACACCTTC; CDR3: CSARQGFLGYGYTF
J: TRBJ2-3; size: many; D: -; V: TRBV10-3; DNA: TGTGCCATCAGCTCGGGGGTCGTGAGCCTAGATACGCAGTATTTT; CDR3: CAISSGVVSLDTQYF
J: TRBJ2-7; size: -; D: -; V: TRBV6-2/TRBV6-3; DNA: TGTGCCAGCGGAGCACTGAGCTCCTACGAGCAGTACTTC; CDR3: CASGALSSYEQYF
J: TRBJ2-5; size: -; D: -; V: TRBV19; DNA: TGTGCCAGTAGTATAGCGGGGACCAGCCAAGAGACCCAGTACTTC; CDR3: CASSIAGTSQETQYF